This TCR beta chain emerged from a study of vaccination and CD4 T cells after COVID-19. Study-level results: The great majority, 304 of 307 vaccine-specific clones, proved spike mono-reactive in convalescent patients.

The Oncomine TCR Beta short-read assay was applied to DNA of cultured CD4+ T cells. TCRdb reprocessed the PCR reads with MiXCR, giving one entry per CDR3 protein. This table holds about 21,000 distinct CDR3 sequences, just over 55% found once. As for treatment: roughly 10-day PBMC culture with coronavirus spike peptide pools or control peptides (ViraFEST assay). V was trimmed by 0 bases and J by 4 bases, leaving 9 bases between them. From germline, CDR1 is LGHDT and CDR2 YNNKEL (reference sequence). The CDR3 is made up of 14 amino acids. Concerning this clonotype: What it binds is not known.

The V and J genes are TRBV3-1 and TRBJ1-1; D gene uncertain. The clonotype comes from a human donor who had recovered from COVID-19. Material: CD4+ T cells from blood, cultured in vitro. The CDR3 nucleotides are TGTGCCAGCAGCCAAGATACCAGCCGCACTGAAGCTTTCTTT. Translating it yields CASSQDTSRTEAFF.